This T cell receptor beta chain was documented in a study of T cell responses to AZD1222 COVID-19 vaccine. Study conclusions and caveats: In a largely white British group with more females than males, clonal diversity was possibly underestimated. Targets within unmutated variant regions were reportedly found for nearly half of spike-specific TCRs. Receipt of two AZD1222 doses was followed by a rise in Spike-specific TCR breadth and depth.

This clone has only a few counts. Its antigen is unidentified. Clones were read by immunoSEQ multiplex PCR, and TCRdb kept only the in-frame ones, dropping some. This sample has fewer than 90,000 clones, with around nine tenths found just once. This receptor was obtained from an adult in good health. Material: peripheral blood, obtained on day 0 of AZD1222 vaccination.

CDR3 nucleotides: TGTGCCAGCAGCTTATGGGCAGGCGGAAACAATGAGCAGTTCTTC. Its protein product is CASSLWAGGNNEQFF. The rearrangement uses TRBV7-3 and TRBJ2-1; D uncertain. Germline lookup yields CDR1 SGHTA and CDR2 FQGTGA. This CDR3 region has 15 residues. Trimming took off 2 bases at V and 5 bases at J, with 13 bases between the two ends.